A single sample gave rise to the 27 T cell receptor beta chains below, sequenced in a study of shared clonotypes between healthy human individuals. Data came from immunoSEQ multiplex PCR; TCRdb stores just in-frame clones and leaves some out. The profile shows around 2,000,000 clones, just over 90% of them singletons. The naive CD8 population came from CD45RO-negative cells selected for CCR7, without terminally differentiated effector memory CD45RA+ cells. The sequenced sample was naive CD8+ T cells from PBMCs. The receptors come from a man aged 18-30 years in good health. Some clones in this sample may be carry-over from other donors' samples.

The chain combines TRBV29-1 with TRBJ2-7; TRBD2 aligns across 8 bases. Germline trimming cut 2 bases from V and 2 bases from J; bases unmatched to any gene: 8. The CDR3 covers 15 residues. Germline CDR1 SQVTM, CDR2 ANQGSEA. The CDR3 region is CSVESGGSAAYEQYF. DNA of the CDR3: TGCAGCGTTGAATCGGGGGGGAGTGCCGCCTACGAGCAGTACTTC.

The chain has TRBV27 and TRBJ2-7, with 8 bases lining up with TRBD1. Germline V gene sequence: CDR1 MNHEY, CDR2 SMNVEV (reference sequence). The CDR3 consists of 16 residues. V lost 3 bases and J lost 5; bases outside the gene matches: 12. CDR3 bases: TGTGCCAGCAGTTTCGTTCCCGGGACAGGCGTCCACGAGCAGTACTTC. It yields the protein CASSFVPGTGVHEQYF.

The chain employs TRBV5-1 and TRBJ2-5; possible D gene TRBD1, 5 bases. The germline V and J ends were trimmed by 0 bases and 2 bases, with 11 bases remaining between them. Germline V CDR1 and CDR2: SGHRS, YFSETQ. The CDR3 is made up of 15 amino acids. CDR3 nucleotide sequence: TGCGCCAGCAGCTTGGGGCCAGGGAAACAAGAGACCCAGTACTTC. This encodes CASSLGPGKQETQYF.

To note about this clone: This may come from a read error, since a much larger clone is one base off. This sample also contains other DNA sequences that code for the same CDR3. V usage is TRBV5-4 and J usage is TRBJ2-1; D remains unclear. V was cut by 0 bases and J by 5 bases, with 3 bases left in between. Germline V CDR1 and CDR2: SGHNT, YYREEE (reference sequence). CDR3 length: 12 residues. CDR3 bases: TGTGCCAGCAGCTTGGGGAACAATGAGCAGTTCTTC. As protein: CASSLGNNEQFF.

This chain connects TRBV6-5 to TRBJ1-3; TRBD1 aligns across 8 bases. The CDR3 consists of 14 residues. V was pared by 8 bases and J by 3 bases, with 6 bases of the junction left unmatched. Germline loops: CDR1 MNHEY, CDR2 SVGAGI. The DNA for the CDR3 is TGTGCCAGCTTTCCAGGGGGCGGTGGAAACACCATATATTTT. This sequence encodes CASFPGGGGNTIYF.

J is TRBJ2-2 and V is TRBV11-2; a possible D gene is TRBD2 (6 bases). Trimming pared 1 base from V and 5 bases from J, leaving 14 bases between. The CDR3 runs 16 residues. Per the germline V gene, CDR1 is SGHAT and CDR2 is FQNNGV. The CDR3 loop is CASSLAERVVTGELFF. The CDR3 DNA follows: TGTGCCAGCAGCTTAGCGGAGCGGGTGGTAACCGGGGAGCTGTTTTTT.

This sequence joins TRBV7-5 and TRBJ2-7; the table gives TRBD1 as D, unverified against the DNA. TRBV7-5 is flagged as a pseudogene. The CDR3 spans 18 residues. The chain's CDR3 is CARSPIFGLAGGSDEQYF. The CDR3 region has the DNA TGTGCCAGAAGCCCAATCTTCGGGCTAGCAGGGGGCTCGGACGAGCAGTACTTC.

This clone was recorded a few times. The chain links TRBV9 to TRBJ2-1; 11 bases match TRBD2. The trim removed 4 bases at V and 4 bases at J, leaving 4 bases unmatched. The CDR3 loop spans 15 amino acids. The germline CDR1 and CDR2 sequences are SGDLS and YYNGEE. This CDR3 reads CASSTSGGEYNEQFF. The CDR3 bases are TGTGCCAGCAGCACTAGCGGGGGCGAGTACAATGAGCAGTTCTTC.

CDR3 loop: CASSRSSGTENTGELFF. CDR3 nucleotides: TGTGCCAGCAGCCGCAGCTCCGGGACCGAAAACACCGGGGAGCTGTTTTTT. The gene calls are TRBV7-9 and TRBJ2-2; the D call may be TRBD1 or TRBD2 (5 bases each). Per germline, CDR1 SEHNR and CDR2 FQNEAQ (reference sequence). The CDR3 contains 17 residues. V was clipped by 5 bases and J by 2 bases, with 18 bases between them.

The chain's CDR3 is CASTDRGPTDTQYF. The CDR3 DNA is TGTGCCAGCACCGATCGGGGGCCCACAGATACGCAGTATTTT. V usage is TRBV5-8 and J usage is TRBJ2-3; perhaps D is TRBD1 or TRBD2 (6 bases each). The V gene's germline CDR1 is SGHTS and CDR2 YDEGEE. This CDR3 is built from 14 residues. The V gene lost 6 bases and the J gene lost 2 bases, with 13 bases spanning the gap.

V and J are TRBV2 and TRBJ1-1; D uncertain. V dropped 9 bases and J dropped 1 base, with 15 bases sitting between them. CDR1 is SNHLY and CDR2 is FYNNEI in the germline V gene. The CDR3 spans 14 residues. CDR3 loop: CARERGGRNTEAFF. The CDR3 DNA is TGTGCCAGGGAGCGCGGAGGGAGGAACACTGAAGCTTTCTTT.

This clone was observed a handful of times. The V and J genes are TRBV29-1 and TRBJ1-1; no clear D gene. Germline V gene lookup returns CDR1 SQVTM and CDR2 ANQGSEA. Trimming cost V 4 bases and J 0 bases, with 12 bases left between them. This CDR3 is built from 14 residues. This CDR3 reads CSVVAEYMNTEAFF. The CDR3 DNA reads TGCAGCGTTGTTGCTGAGTACATGAACACTGAAGCTTTCTTT.

This chain links TRBV5-1 with TRBJ2-1; 7 bases match TRBD2. Germline CDR1 and CDR2: SGHRS and YFSETQ. The CDR3 totals 14 residues. The junction had 6 bases not matched to a gene; V was cut back by 4 bases and J by 5 bases. The CDR3 bases are TGCGCCAGCAGCCAGCGGGACGGAAACAATGAGCAGTTCTTC. It codes for CASSQRDGNNEQFF.

V usage is TRBV4-1 and J usage is TRBJ2-1; the match to TRBD2 covers 11 bases. CDR1 and CDR2 (germline): MGHRA, YSYEKL. The J segment lost 4 bases and the V segment lost 2 bases, leaving 7 bases of the junction unmatched. CDR3 length: 17 residues. The CDR3 sequence is CASSQRGGTSGYNEQFF. The CDR3 nucleotides are TGCGCCAGCAGCCAAAGAGGTGGGACTAGCGGATACAATGAGCAGTTCTTC.

Of note for this clone: This CDR3 is also generated by other DNA sequences in the sample. This chain joins TRBV2 and TRBJ2-7; tentatively, D is TRBD1 (6 bases). Germline CDR1 reads SNHLY; CDR2 reads FYNNEI. The CDR3 extends over 13 amino acids. Trimming cost V 2 bases and J 2 bases, with 7 bases left between them. For the CDR3, the DNA is TGTGCCAGCAGTGAACAGGGGCCCTACGAGCAGTACTTC. It is translated as CASSEQGPYEQYF.

About this clone: Other nucleotide sequences in the sample specify the same CDR3. The genes are TRBV27 and TRBJ1-4, with D unclear. Germline CDR1 reads MNHEY; CDR2 reads SMNVEV (reference sequence). The V gene lost 6 bases and the J gene lost 0 bases, with 8 bases spanning the gap. CDR3 size: 14 residues. The CDR3 is CASSHRATNEKLFF. The DNA of the CDR3 is TGTGCCAGCAGCCATCGCGCAACTAATGAAAAACTGTTTTTT.

The genes are TRBV5-1 and TRBJ2-7; no firm D call. Deletions cut 4 bases from V and 4 bases from J, with 12 bases between. CDR1 SGHRS and CDR2 YFSETQ come from the germline V gene. CDR3 length: 13 amino acids. CDR3 DNA sequence: TGCGCCAGCAGCGCCCGGCCTACTTACGAGCAGTACTTC. Residues: CASSARPTYEQYF.

This chain uses TRBV6-1 with TRBJ2-1; 8 bases are shared with TRBD1. The CDR3 spans 14 residues. Germline V gene lookup returns CDR1 MNHNS and CDR2 SASEGT. V lost 7 bases and J lost 5; bases outside the gene matches: 7. The CDR3, as DNA: TGTGCCAGCAATAACAGGGGGGAGGACAATGAGCAGTTCTTC. It is translated as CASNNRGEDNEQFF.

V and J are TRBV27 and TRBJ2-7; D assignment may be TRBD1 or TRBD2 (5 bases each). V lost 3 bases and J lost 2, with 17 bases in between. Germline CDR1 is MNHEY and CDR2 is SMNVEV (reference sequence). The CDR3 spans 16 residues. Here the CDR3 reads CASSFSPGTVAYEQYF. Here the CDR3 DNA reads TGTGCCAGCAGTTTTTCCCCCGGGACGGTAGCCTACGAGCAGTACTTC.

The chain carries TRBV27 and TRBJ1-1; unclear D gene. The CDR3 loop spans 14 amino acids. Germline V lookup: CDR1 MNHEY, CDR2 SMNVEV (reference sequence). V was trimmed by 0 bases and J by 8 bases, leaving 13 bases between them. CDR3 nucleotide sequence: TGTGCCAGCAGTTTATCCTGGGGTACCAAAGAAGCTTTCTTT. Translated, it gives CASSLSWGTKEAFF.

The chain couples TRBV4-1 to TRBJ2-3, with D possibly matching TRBD2 (6 bases). This CDR3 comprises 17 residues. Trimming cost V 7 bases and J 2 bases, with 22 bases left between them. Germline loops: CDR1 MGHRA, CDR2 YSYEKL. The CDR3 nucleotides are TGCGCCAGCACCTCCCGTCCGGGGATAGCGGTCACAGATACGCAGTATTTT. Translation gives CASTSRPGIAVTDTQYF.

V and J are TRBV7-9 and TRBJ2-7, with D tentatively TRBD2 (6 bases). The V end lost 4 bases, the J end lost 7 bases, and 14 bases lay between the germline ends. Looked up from germline, CDR1 is SEHNR and CDR2 is FQNEAQ (reference sequence). The CDR3 loop spans 13 amino acids. In DNA, the CDR3 is TGTGCCAGCAGCTCACCGGGACTTCCTGAGCAGTACTTC. Its translation: CASSSPGLPEQYF.

V usage is TRBV7-6 and J usage is TRBJ2-1; 8 nucleotides align to TRBD1. Losses at the gene ends were 8 bases for V and 8 bases for J; bases not matched to a gene: 8. CDR1 is SGHVS, CDR2 FNYEAQ, per germline. CDR3 length equals 13 residues. The CDR3 coding sequence is TGTGCCAGCTCAAGGGACAGGAGTGATGAGCAGTTCTTC. Translating gives CASSRDRSDEQFF.

The chain recombines TRBV7-9 with TRBJ2-7, with D perhaps TRBD1 (6 bases). CDR3 length equals 16 residues. Germline-derived CDR1 and CDR2 are SEHNR and FQNEAQ (reference sequence). The V gene lost 5 bases and the J gene lost 3 bases, with 20 bases spanning the gap. The CDR3 protein is CASSRIKTGGHYEQYF. CDR3 DNA: TGTGCCAGCAGCCGAATCAAGACAGGAGGCCACTACGAGCAGTACTTC.

Here the CDR3 reads CASSFAEGYTF. CDR3 coding DNA: TGTGCCAGCAGTTTCGCTGAAGGCTACACCTTC. V usage is TRBV28 and J usage is TRBJ1-2; D is ambiguous. The CDR3 consists of 11 residues. Germline CDR1 reads MDHEN; CDR2 reads SYDVKM. Trimming removed 3 bases at V and 8 bases at J, with 7 bases between.

The chain combines TRBV9 with TRBJ1-3, with D possibly TRBD1 on 5 matching bases. CDR1 and CDR2 from the germline V gene are SGDLS and YYNGEE. V was trimmed by 4 bases and J by 1 base, leaving 9 bases between them. This CDR3 has 14 residues. CDR3 amino acids: CASSSQGSGNTIYF. The CDR3 bases are TGTGCCAGCAGCTCTCAGGGATCTGGAAACACCATATATTTT. Drawing the rest from reference TRBV9 and TRBJ1-3, the complete variable domain is DSGVTQTPKHLITATGQRVTLRCSPRSGDLSVYWYQQSLDQGLQFLIQYYNGEERAKGNILERFSAQQFPDLHSELNLSSLELGDSALYFCASSSQGSGNTIYFGEGSWLTVV.

The V gene is TRBV5-6, the J gene TRBJ1-2; no clear D. The germline gives CDR1 SGHDT, CDR2 YYEEEE. The CDR3 spans 17 residues. V was cut by 0 bases and J by 0 bases, with 15 bases left in between. Here the CDR3 reads CASSLGSLADPNYGYTF. The CDR3 nucleotides read TGTGCCAGCAGCTTGGGCTCGTTGGCGGACCCTAACTATGGCTACACCTTC. The whole variable domain, remainder taken from reference TRBV5-6 and TRBJ1-2, is DAGVTQSPTHLIKTRGQQVTLRCSPKSGHDTVSWYQQALGQGPQFIFQYYEEEERQRGNFPDRFSGHQFPNYSSELNVNALLLGDSALYLCASSLGSLADPNYGYTFGSGTRLTVV.